This T cell receptor beta chain was captured in a study of T cells after yellow fever vaccination. Whole-study findings and limits: The secondary response peaked faster, at day 5 versus 15, but was weaker. Contamination of FACS-sorted repertoires by abundant clonotypes from the bulk population could occur. The appearance of a small share of clonotypes in both CD4 and CD8 compartments was observed.

There are many counts of this clonotype. Its specificity is unknown. The CDR3 sequence is 17 residues long. Per germline, CDR1 DFQATT and CDR2 SNEGSKA (reference sequence). The germline V and J ends were trimmed by 3 bases and 8 bases, with 25 bases remaining between them. TCR cDNA was made by 5'RACE template switching, adding a universal primer site and UMIs. TCRdb called the 5' RACE reads again in MiXCR, with one record for every CDR3 protein. The sample consists of around 600,000 distinct CDR3 sequences, more than 9% of them appearing once. The source of this sequence is a man aged 30 to 45 who received the YFV17D yellow fever vaccine. The genes are TRBV20-1 and TRBJ1-4, with a possible D match to TRBD1 (6 bases). The specimen comprised PBMCs, sampled on the day of the yellow fever booster vaccination. The CDR3 DNA reads TGCAGTGCTAGGAACAGCGGGGGGCGAGTGTTCGGAGAAAAACTGTTTTTT. Protein: CSARNSGGRVFGEKLFF.